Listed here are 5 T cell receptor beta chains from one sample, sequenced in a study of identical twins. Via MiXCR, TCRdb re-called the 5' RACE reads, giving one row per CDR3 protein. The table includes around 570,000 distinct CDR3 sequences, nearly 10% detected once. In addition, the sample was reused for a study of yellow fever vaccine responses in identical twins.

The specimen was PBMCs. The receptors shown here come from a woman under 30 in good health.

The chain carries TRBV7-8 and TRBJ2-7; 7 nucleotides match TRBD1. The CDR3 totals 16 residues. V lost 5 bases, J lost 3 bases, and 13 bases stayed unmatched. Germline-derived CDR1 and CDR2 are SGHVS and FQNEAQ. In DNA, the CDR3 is TGTGCCAGCAGCGAACTCGGGACAGCCCCGAACTACGAGCAGTACTTC. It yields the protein CASSELGTAPNYEQYF.

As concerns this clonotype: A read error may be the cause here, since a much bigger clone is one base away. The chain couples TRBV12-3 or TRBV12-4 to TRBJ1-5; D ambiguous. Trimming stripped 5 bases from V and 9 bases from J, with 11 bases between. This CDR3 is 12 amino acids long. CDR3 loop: CASSLPWGPQHF. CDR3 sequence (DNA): TGTGCCAGCAGTCTCCCTTGGGGGCCCCAGCATTTT.

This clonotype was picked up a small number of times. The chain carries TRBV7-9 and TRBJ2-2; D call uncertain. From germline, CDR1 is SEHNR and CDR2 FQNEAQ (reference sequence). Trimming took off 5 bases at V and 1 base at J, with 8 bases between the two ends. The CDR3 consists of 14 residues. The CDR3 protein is CASSNWVNTGELFF. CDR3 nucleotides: TGTGCCAGCAGCAACTGGGTGAACACCGGGGAGCTGTTTTTT.

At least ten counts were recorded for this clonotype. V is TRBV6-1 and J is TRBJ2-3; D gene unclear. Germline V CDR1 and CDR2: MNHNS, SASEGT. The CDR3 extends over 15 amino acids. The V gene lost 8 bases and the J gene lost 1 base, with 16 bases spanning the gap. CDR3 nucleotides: TGTGCCAGCGGAGAACGAGGTGCCGGCACAGATACGCAGTATTTT. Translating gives CASGERGAGTDTQYF.

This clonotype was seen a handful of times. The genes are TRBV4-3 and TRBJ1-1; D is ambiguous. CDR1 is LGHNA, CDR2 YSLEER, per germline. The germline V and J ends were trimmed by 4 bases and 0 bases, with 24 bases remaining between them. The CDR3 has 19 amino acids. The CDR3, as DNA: TGCGCCAGCAGCCCGTACCTCGTGTTGACCGGGGAATTGAACACTGAAGCTTTCTTT. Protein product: CASSPYLVLTGELNTEAFF.